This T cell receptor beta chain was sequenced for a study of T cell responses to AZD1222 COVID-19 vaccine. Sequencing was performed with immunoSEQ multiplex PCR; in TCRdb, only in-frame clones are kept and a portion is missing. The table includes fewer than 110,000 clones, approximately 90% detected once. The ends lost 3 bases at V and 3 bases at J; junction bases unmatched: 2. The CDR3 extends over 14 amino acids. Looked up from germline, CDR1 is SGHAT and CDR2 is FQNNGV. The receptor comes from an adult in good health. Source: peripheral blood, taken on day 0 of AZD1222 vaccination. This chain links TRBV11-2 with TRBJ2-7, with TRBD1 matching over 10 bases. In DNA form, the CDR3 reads TGTGCCAGCAGCTTTGGGACAGGGGTCTACGAGCAGTACTTC. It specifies CASSFGTGVYEQYF.